One and the same sample provided the 24 T cell receptor beta chains below, sequenced in a study of beta chain features in type 1 diabetes. Reverse transcription of all isolated RNA meant that expressed TCRB transcripts were sequenced. Sequencing used immunoSEQ multiplex PCR; TCRdb keeps in-frame clones, though not all of them. The sample has fewer than 150,000 clones, around 7% seen once. Sequencing was carried out using central memory CD4+ T cells from blood. These TCRs come from a woman in her 30s in good health.

J is TRBJ2-1 and V is TRBV6-5; 7 bases map to TRBD2. With 4 bases clipped from V and 7 bases from J, the junction kept 13 bases outside the gene matches. This CDR3 is 16 amino acids long. CDR1 and CDR2 from the germline V gene are MNHEY and SVGAGI. This CDR3 reads CASSSVGGRLRNEQFF. The CDR3, as DNA: TGTGCCAGCAGTTCCGTGGGAGGGCGATTGAGAAATGAGCAGTTCTTC.

This clone was counted at least ten times. This chain uses TRBV7-3 with TRBJ2-4; possible D gene TRBD2, 6 bases. The CDR3 is made up of 16 amino acids. The germline V and J ends were trimmed by 3 bases and 1 base, with 13 bases remaining between them. Germline CDR1 SGHTA, CDR2 FQGTGA. This CDR3 is CASSLEGGLAKNIQYF. Written as DNA, the CDR3 is TGTGCCAGCAGCTTGGAGGGCGGGTTGGCCAAAAACATTCAGTACTTC.

CDR3 in DNA: TGTGCCAGCAGCTTAGCGGGGTCAGATACGCAGTATTTT. Translation: CASSLAGSDTQYF. J is TRBJ2-3 and V is TRBV5-4, with TRBD2 identical over 7 bases. With 2 bases clipped from V and 4 bases from J, the junction kept 1 base outside the gene matches. Looked up from germline, CDR1 is SGHNT and CDR2 is YYREEE (reference sequence). CDR3 length: 13 amino acids.

This clone was detected only a few times. The rearrangement uses TRBV12-5 and TRBJ2-1, with 7 bases lining up with TRBD2. The CDR3 extends over 15 amino acids. The germline V gene has CDR1 LGHNT and CDR2 FRNRAP. The V and J ends lost 3 bases and 4 bases, in that order; junction bases with no gene match: 6. CDR3 in amino acids: CASGFGGSRYNEQFF. The CDR3 nucleotides are TGTGCTAGTGGTTTCGGCGGGAGTCGGTACAATGAGCAGTTCTTC.

This clone was seen repeatedly, ten times or more. The gene calls are TRBV14 and TRBJ2-2; the D gene is possibly TRBD1 (6 bases). Germline values: CDR1 SGHDN, CDR2 FVKESK. The CDR3 totals 13 residues. Trimming stripped 4 bases from V and 6 bases from J, with 9 bases between. The chain's CDR3 is CASSLQGPGELFF. The CDR3 DNA sequence: TGTGCCAGCAGCCTACAGGGTCCCGGGGAGCTGTTTTTT. The entire variable domain, with the rest obtained from reference TRBV14 and TRBJ2-2, is as follows: EAGVTQFPSHSVIEKGQTVTLRCDPISGHDNLYWYRRVMGKEIKFLLHFVKESKQDESGMPNNRFLAERTGGTYSTLKVQPAELEDSGVYFCASSLQGPGELFFGEGSRLTVL.

This clone has a count of ten or more. This sequence joins TRBV29-1 and TRBJ2-1; the D gene is possibly TRBD2 (6 bases). CDR3 length equals 12 residues. V lost 4 bases and J lost 9, with 13 bases in between. Germline V CDR1 and CDR2: SQVTM, ANQGSEA. In DNA form, the CDR3 reads TGCAGCGTTGCTCTAAGGAGGGGTGAGCAGTTCTTC. This encodes CSVALRRGEQFF.

This clone turned up a few times. V usage is TRBV6-6 and J usage is TRBJ2-5, with TRBD2 matching over 7 bases. V trimming: 7 bases; J trimming: 4 bases; junction bases outside the gene matches: 9. Per the germline V gene, CDR1 is MNHNY and CDR2 is SVGAGI (reference sequence). The CDR3 is made up of 14 amino acids. The CDR3: CASIGRESGETQYF. CDR3 DNA sequence: TGTGCCAGCATTGGGCGGGAGAGTGGAGAGACCCAGTACTTC.

This chain uses TRBV5-4 with TRBJ2-7; 7 bases are shared with TRBD1. This CDR3 comprises 13 residues. CDR1 and CDR2 from the germline V gene are SGHNT and YYREEE (reference sequence). Germline trimming cut 2 bases from V and 2 bases from J; bases unmatched to any gene: 1. DNA of the CDR3: TGTGCCAGCAGCTTACAGGGGACCTACGAGCAGTACTTC. This translates into CASSLQGTYEQYF.

A few counts support this clone. The chain combines TRBV2 with TRBJ2-1, with D perhaps matching TRBD1 (7 bases). Germline V lookup: CDR1 SNHLY, CDR2 FYNNEI. V was trimmed by 8 bases and J by 9 bases, leaving 20 bases between them. CDR3 length: 14 amino acids. The CDR3 loop reads CASESRGRDGEQFF. The CDR3 DNA follows: TGTGCCAGCGAATCAAGGGGGCGGGATGGTGAGCAGTTCTTC.

Only a few counts were recorded for this clone. CDR3 DNA sequence: TGTGCCAAATCAAAACAGGGTCTAGAGTCGAATGAGCAGTTCTTC. This sequence encodes CAKSKQGLESNEQFF. The V and J genes are TRBV7-9 and TRBJ2-1, with a tentative D call TRBD1 (6 bases). Per the germline V gene, CDR1 is SEHNR and CDR2 is FQNEAQ (reference sequence). This CDR3 is built from 15 residues. Trimming left V 10 bases short and J 7 bases short, with 23 bases between.

In this sample, this clone turned up a few times. The chain employs TRBV7-9 and TRBJ2-1, with TRBD2 matching 13 bases. The CDR3 contains 17 residues. The J segment lost 7 bases and the V segment lost 5 bases, leaving 11 bases of the junction unmatched. The V gene's germline CDR1 is SEHNR and CDR2 FQNEAQ (reference sequence). In nucleotides, the CDR3 is TGTGCCAGCAGCCAAGATCTCGAGACTAGCGGGAGGAATGAGCAGTTCTTC. Its translation: CASSQDLETSGRNEQFF.

This clone was picked up a small number of times. The chain recombines TRBV7-3 with TRBJ1-5; D possibly corresponds to TRBD1 (5 bases). Trimming left V 4 bases short and J 0 bases short, with 16 bases between. The CDR3 loop spans 17 amino acids. Germline CDR1 is SGHTA and CDR2 is FQGTGA. The CDR3 region is CASSSLGGMDSNQPQHF. CDR3 DNA: TGTGCCAGCAGCTCCCTGGGGGGGATGGATAGCAATCAGCCCCAGCATTTT.

This clone was seen a few times. The chain couples TRBV4-2 to TRBJ2-3; D perhaps matches TRBD2 (6 bases). Germline loops: CDR1 LGHNA, CDR2 YNFKEQ. The CDR3 runs 16 residues. Trimming pared 0 bases from V and 2 bases from J, leaving 12 bases between. The CDR3 sequence: CASSQEGGPNTDTQYF. The CDR3 DNA sequence: TGTGCCAGCAGCCAAGAAGGAGGGCCTAACACAGATACGCAGTATTTT.

This chain links TRBV7-3 with TRBJ2-3; weak D call: TRBD2 (6 bases). V was cut by 2 bases and J by 7 bases, with 13 bases left in between. CDR3 size: 14 residues. Germline CDR1 is SGHTA and CDR2 is FQGTGA. The CDR3, as DNA: TGTGCCAGCAGCTTAGGCGGGAATGCGAATACGCAGTATTTT. Translating gives CASSLGGNANTQYF.

The chain links TRBV9 to TRBJ2-5; 11 positions agree with TRBD2. J was trimmed by 5 bases and V by 5 bases; bases with no gene match: 8. The CDR3 sequence is 15 residues long. The germline CDR1 and CDR2 sequences are SGDLS and YYNGEE. CDR3 nucleotides: TGTGCCAGCAGTAAACTAGCGGGAGTGTTTGAGACCCAGTACTTC. Protein: CASSKLAGVFETQYF.

This clone was recorded many times. The V gene is TRBV19, the J gene TRBJ2-7, with TRBD2 identical over 7 bases. This CDR3 is 13 amino acids long. CDR1 and CDR2 from the germline V gene are LNHDA and SQIVND (reference sequence). The V gene end was trimmed by 4 bases and the J gene end by 3 bases; junction bases not matched to a gene: 3. The CDR3, as DNA: TGTGCCAGTAGTAGCGGGAGCCACTACGAGCAGTACTTC. This codes for CASSSGSHYEQYF.

The chain employs TRBV30 and TRBJ2-3; D gene uncertain. The germline V and J ends were trimmed by 0 bases and 6 bases, with 7 bases remaining between them. In germline, CDR1 is GTSNPN, CDR2 SVGIG (reference sequence). The CDR3 is 12 amino acids. The CDR3 DNA reads as TGTGCCTGGAGTGTATTGCGGGATACGCAGTATTTT. This gives the protein CAWSVLRDTQYF.

The chain couples TRBV29-1 to TRBJ1-2; 8 bases agree with TRBD1. Per germline, CDR1 SQVTM and CDR2 ANQGSEA. V lost 2 bases and J lost 8; bases outside the gene matches: 10. The CDR3 sequence is 14 residues long. The CDR3 spells CSVEWGTGRRGYTF. DNA of the CDR3: TGCAGCGTTGAATGGGGGACAGGACGAAGAGGCTACACCTTC.

The chain carries TRBV6-6 and TRBJ2-1; 7 bases align to TRBD2. The trim removed 2 bases at V and 3 bases at J, leaving 4 bases unmatched. Per germline, CDR1 MNHNY and CDR2 SVGAGI (reference sequence). The CDR3 extends over 15 amino acids. The CDR3 nucleotides read TGTGCCAGCAGTTACGCGGGAGCTAGCTACAATGAGCAGTTCTTC. Its protein product is CASSYAGASYNEQFF.

V usage is TRBV5-6 and J usage is TRBJ2-5; TRBD2 matches at 15 bases. Germline assignment: CDR1 SGHDT and CDR2 YYEEEE. V shed 3 bases, J shed 5 bases, and the junction held 8 bases outside the gene matches. The CDR3 extends over 17 amino acids. The CDR3 region is CASSWRTSGRVLETQYF. CDR3 coding DNA: TGTGCCAGCAGCTGGCGGACTAGCGGGAGGGTTTTGGAGACCCAGTACTTC.

The gene calls are TRBV29-1 and TRBJ1-1, with TRBD1 identical over 7 bases. There are 12 residues in the CDR3. With 7 bases clipped from V and 9 bases from J, the junction kept 11 bases outside the gene matches. Germline lookup yields CDR1 SQVTM and CDR2 ANQGSEA. DNA of the CDR3: TGCAGCGCCCACAGGGGCCCTAATAAAGCTTTCTTT. Amino acids: CSAHRGPNKAFF. Complete variable domain (other parts from reference TRBV29-1 and TRBJ1-1): SAVISQKPSRDICQRGTSLTIQCQVDSQVTMMFWYRQQPGQSLTLIATANQGSEATYESGFVIDKFPISRPNLTFSTLTVSNMSPEDSSIYLCSAHRGPNKAFFGQGTRLTVV.

This chain links TRBV19 with TRBJ2-1; TRBD2 matches at 9 bases. J lost 3 bases, V lost 10 bases, and 4 bases had no gene match. Germline V gene lookup returns CDR1 LNHDA and CDR2 SQIVND (reference sequence). This CDR3 comprises 13 residues. The CDR3 bases are TGTGCCACAGGGACTAGCAGCTACAATGAGCAGTTCTTC. As protein: CATGTSSYNEQFF.

This clone was recorded a few times. The chain links TRBV4-2 to TRBJ2-1; possible D gene TRBD2, 6 bases. Germline CDR1 is LGHNA and CDR2 is YNFKEQ. Trimming cost V 0 bases and J 6 bases, with 12 bases left between them. There are 15 residues in the CDR3. The CDR3 nucleotides read TGTGCCAGCAGCCAAGAATCCCGCGGGACCAATGAGCAGTTCTTC. Its protein product is CASSQESRGTNEQFF.

This rearrangement joins TRBV4-3 to TRBJ1-1; D is unclear. Trimming shortened V by 0 bases and J by 6 bases, and 11 bases separated the two germline ends. This CDR3 spans 14 amino acids. From germline, CDR1 is LGHNA and CDR2 YSLEER. CDR3 residues: CASSQDRSIAEAFF. In DNA, the CDR3 is TGCGCCAGCAGCCAAGACAGATCGATCGCTGAAGCTTTCTTT.